This T cell receptor beta chain was observed in a study of cytomegalovirus exposure and HLA in healthy donors. Remarks on this clone: Its specificity is unknown. Its ends do not fully match the called genes, so a read error is possible.

Study-wide points: Apparent HLA restriction characterized most CMV-associated TCR beta chains in a later analysis.

In germline, CDR1 is SGHVS, CDR2 FQNEAQ. The CDR3 loop spans 13 amino acids. Primers for the PCR totalled 60 Vbeta and 13 Jbeta. The method was immunoSEQ multiplex PCR; TCRdb's version includes in-frame clones alone and lacks a portion of them. The sample has roughly 50,000 clones. The rearrangement uses TRBV7-8 and TRBJ2-3; a weak D match, TRBD2 (6 bases). The origin of this receptor is a woman aged 60-70 years in good health and CMV-seropositive. Sample: PBMCs. CDR3 sequence (DNA): TGTGCCAGCAGCTTAGGGGAGGTAGACAGAGGGTTTTTT. It codes for CASSLGEVDRGFF.